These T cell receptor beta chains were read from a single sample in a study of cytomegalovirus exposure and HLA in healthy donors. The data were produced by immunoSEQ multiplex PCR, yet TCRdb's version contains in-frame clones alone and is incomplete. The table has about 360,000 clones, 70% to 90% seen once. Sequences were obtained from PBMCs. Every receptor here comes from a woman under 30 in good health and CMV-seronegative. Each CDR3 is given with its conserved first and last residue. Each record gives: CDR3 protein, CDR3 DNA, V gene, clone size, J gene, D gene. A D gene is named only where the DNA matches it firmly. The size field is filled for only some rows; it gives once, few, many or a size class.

CASSPDRSTDTQYF	TGCGCCAGCAGCCCGGACAGGAGCACAGATACGCAGTATTTT	TRBV5-1	.	TRBJ2-3	TRBD1
CASSLRERDTQYF	TGTGCCAGCAGCTTACGGGAGAGAGATACGCAGTATTTT	TRBV7-2	.	TRBJ2-3	.
CASSERTYNYGYTF	TGTGCCAGCAGTGAAAGGACATACAACTATGGCTACACCTTC	TRBV2	.	TRBJ1-2	.
CAWSPTNSPLHF	TGTGCCTGGAGTCCCACAAATTCACCCCTCCACTTT	TRBV30	.	TRBJ1-6	.
CASSRRSGSRSYEQYF	TGTGCCAGCAGCCGCAGGTCAGGATCCCGCTCCTACGAGCAGTACTTC	TRBV27	.	TRBJ2-7	.
CASSLDWGGYEQYF	TGTGCCAGCAGCTTAGATTGGGGGGGCTACGAGCAGTACTTC	TRBV7-9	.	TRBJ2-7	TRBD2
CASSSTAVLYYEQYF	TGTGCCAGCAGCTCGACAGCAGTCCTGTACTACGAGCAGTACTTC	TRBV5-5	.	TRBJ2-7	.
CASSSTGIYTEAFF	TGTGCCAGCAGTAGTACCGGGATTTACACTGAAGCTTTCTTT	TRBV9	.	TRBJ1-1	.
CATSRDLRPEWGNTIYF	TGTGCCACCAGCAGAGACCTGAGGCCCGAATGGGGAAACACCATATATTTT	TRBV15	.	TRBJ1-3	.
CASSSLFPRRGGTYEQYF	TGTGCCAGCAGTTCTTTATTCCCCCGAAGGGGGGGGACATACGAGCAGTACTTC	TRBV28	.	TRBJ2-7	.
CASSPWGGLAGTDTQYF	TGTGCCAGCAGCCCCTGGGGGGGACTAGCGGGCACAGATACGCAGTATTTT	TRBV9	.	TRBJ2-3	TRBD2
CASSLTATAASGNTIYF	TGTGCCAGCAGCCTTACAGCGACAGCCGCCTCTGGAAACACCATATATTTT	TRBV9	.	TRBJ1-3	.
CASRTGTGREKLFF	TGTGCCAGCAGAACTGGGACAGGGCGGGAAAAACTGTTTTTT	TRBV28	.	TRBJ1-4	TRBD1
CASSYSAPTNEKLFF	TGTGCCAGCAGTTACTCAGCACCGACTAATGAAAAACTGTTTTTT	TRBV6-5	.	TRBJ1-4	.
CAWSIRGRLYEQYF	TGTGCCTGGAGTATCAGGGGGCGTCTTTACGAGCAGTACTTC	TRBV30	.	TRBJ2-7	TRBD1
CASTVGRANTGELFF	TGTGCCAGCACCGTAGGGAGGGCAAATACCGGGGAGCTGTTTTTT	TRBV9	.	TRBJ2-2	TRBD2
CATWTGGKSPLHF	TGCGCCACTTGGACAGGGGGCAAATCACCCCTCCACTTT	TRBV10-2	few	TRBJ1-6	TRBD1
CASSLQGMQPQHF	TGTGCCAGCAGCCTACAGGGGATGCAGCCCCAGCATTTT	TRBV27	.	TRBJ1-5	TRBD1
CASSLVLRGGSYEQYF	TGTGCCAGCAGCTTAGTTTTGCGGGGGGGATCCTACGAGCAGTACTTC	TRBV7-9	few	TRBJ2-7	TRBD2
CASSPPAGIIAEAFF	TGTGCCAGCTCACCACCGGCAGGGATAATCGCTGAAGCTTTCTTT	TRBV18	.	TRBJ1-1	.
CASSLSGRVPDGYTF	TGTGCCAGTAGCCTCTCCGGCAGGGTCCCGGATGGCTACACCTTC	TRBV19	.	TRBJ1-2	.
CASSFLADTDTQYF	TGTGCCAGCAGCTTCCTAGCGGACACAGATACGCAGTATTTT	TRBV11-2	.	TRBJ2-3	TRBD2
CASILTGGGSPLHF	TGTGCCAGCATCCTCACAGGGGGCGGTTCACCCCTCCACTTT	TRBV6-1	.	TRBJ1-6	TRBD1
CASSLQGFSGNTIYF	TGTGCCAGCAGTCTACAGGGATTTTCTGGAAACACCATATATTTT	TRBV28	.	TRBJ1-3	.
CASSSGGAFPGYTF	TGTGCCAGCAGCTCGGGTGGGGCTTTCCCTGGCTACACCTTC	TRBV7-9	.	TRBJ1-2	.
CATQPGTGGRQETQYF	TGTGCCACCCAGCCTGGGACAGGGGGCCGCCAAGAGACCCAGTACTTC	TRBV2	.	TRBJ2-5	TRBD1
CASSWGVKAGELFF	TGTGCCAGCAGCTGGGGGGTTAAGGCCGGGGAGCTGTTTTTT	TRBV11-2	once	TRBJ2-2	.
CASSFGRDRGSYEQYF	TGTGCCAGCAGCTTCGGCCGGGACAGAGGCTCCTACGAGCAGTACTTC	TRBV5-4	.	TRBJ2-7	TRBD1
CASRKGAAVTNEKLFF	TGCGCCAGCAGAAAAGGGGCCGCAGTAACTAATGAAAAACTGTTTTTT	TRBV4-1	.	TRBJ1-4	.
CASSWLAGQPYEQYF	TGTGCCAGCAGTTGGCTCGCAGGACAACCCTACGAGCAGTACTTC	TRBV27	.	TRBJ2-7	.
CASSRLAGGQPQHF	TGTGCCAGTAGTAGGTTGGCAGGGGGTCAGCCCCAGCATTTT	TRBV19	.	TRBJ1-5	TRBD1
CASSPGLAGGKPYEQYF	TGCGCCAGCAGCCCCGGACTAGCGGGGGGGAAGCCCTACGAGCAGTACTTC	TRBV5-1	once	TRBJ2-7	TRBD2
CASSLASSYEQYF	TGTGCCAGCAGCTTGGCCAGCTCCTACGAGCAGTACTTC	TRBV5-4	.	TRBJ2-7	.
CASSARQGRNTEAFF	TGTGCCAGCAGCGCAAGACAGGGGAGGAACACTGAAGCTTTCTTT	TRBV7-2	.	TRBJ1-1	TRBD1
CASSQDRYEQYF	TGTGCCAGTAGCCAGGATCGCTACGAGCAGTACTTC	TRBV19	.	TRBJ2-7	.